This TCR beta chain was found in a study of T cell changes during pregnancy in multiple sclerosis (dated by TCRdb to about 2019). The study in broad terms: The study looked at changes in the T cell repertoire across pregnancy in women with multiple sclerosis.

The CDR3 runs 14 amino acids, cysteine and phenylalanine included. Solely the CDR3 DNA is kept, with 42 bases framed from the first base. The germline V gene gives CDR1 as MGHRA and CDR2 as YSYEKL. V and J lose 4 bases and 0 bases, and a span of 9 bases separates them. For this clone: The clone's antigen remains unknown. The sample holds no much larger clone one base away, and base qualities are not on file.

The library was produced with the immunoSEQ multiplex PCR assay. This is the immuneACCESS table as TCRdb keeps it, with only in-frame sequences that have V and J called. A part of the clones is gone; compared with another copy, unresolved V genes explain less than half, and the rest is unexplained. Here the sample has around 50,000 clones; around 91% occur a single time. Around 7.9% of the sample belongs to the ten largest clones. Specimen: CD8+ T cells from peripheral blood mononuclear cells, collected in the second trimester of pregnancy. Here the chain combines TRBV4-1 and TRBJ2-5; TRBD1 might be the D gene, on 6 matching bases. This TCR derives from a female donor with multiple sclerosis, enrolled in a pregnancy study. The DNA sequence is TGCGCCAGCAGCCTCCGGGACAACCAAGAGACCCAGTACTTC. The resulting protein is CASSLRDNQETQYF.